A single sample is the source of the 17 T cell receptor beta chains below, sequenced in a study of blood T cell repertoires in COVID-19. The protocol was immunoSEQ multiplex PCR, while the TCRdb copy is restricted to in-frame clones and leaves out a portion. The repertoire has 150,000 to 200,000 clones, 85% of them found once; the top ten carry 3% to 3.5%. The source material was peripheral blood. The receptors were gathered from a human donor with acute or convalescent COVID-19. The donor label of this sample is uncertain.

The V gene is TRBV7-3, the J gene TRBJ1-1; no definite D call. V was cut by 2 bases and J by 5 bases, with 9 bases left in between. CDR3 length: 13 residues. CDR1 and CDR2 from the germline V gene are SGHTA and FQGTGA. CDR3 sequence: CASSLYRGTEAFF. The CDR3 bases are TGTGCCAGCAGCTTATATCGGGGTACTGAAGCTTTCTTT.

The rearrangement links TRBV4-1 to TRBJ1-4; D might be TRBD1 (5 bases). The germline CDR1 and CDR2 sequences are MGHRA and YSYEKL. Deletions cut 0 bases from V and 7 bases from J, with 12 bases between. The CDR3 has 15 amino acids. This chain's CDR3 is CASSQDRGGGEKLFF. In DNA form, the CDR3 reads TGCGCCAGCAGCCAAGATAGGGGCGGCGGTGAAAAACTGTTTTTT.

This chain links TRBV27 with TRBJ2-7; 8 positions match TRBD1. Germline V gene lookup returns CDR1 MNHEY and CDR2 SMNVEV (reference sequence). The CDR3 length is 14 residues. V was clipped by 5 bases and J by 4 bases; unmatched bases: 7. The CDR3 DNA sequence: TGTGCCAGCAGTCGCCGGGACAGGCGGTACGAGCAGTACTTC. It specifies CASSRRDRRYEQYF.

Ten or more counts support this clone. V is TRBV5-5 and J is TRBJ2-6, with unresolved D. CDR1 SGHKS and CDR2 YYEKEE come from the germline V gene (reference sequence). The V and J ends lost 1 base and 0 bases respectively, with 5 bases between them. The CDR3 length is 15 residues. The CDR3 bases are TGTGCCAGCAGCTTGCAACTCTCTGGGGCCAACGTCCTGACTTTC. This sequence encodes CASSLQLSGANVLTF.

This clone was counted between two and nine times. This sequence joins TRBV10-3 and TRBJ2-2; 9 positions match TRBD2. This CDR3 contains 15 residues. The V gene end was trimmed by 4 bases and the J gene end by 7 bases; junction bases not matched to a gene: 7. CDR1 and CDR2 from the germline V gene are ENHRY and SYGVKD. CDR3 nucleotide sequence: TGTGCCATCAGTGTCTTAGCGGGGGCGAACGGGGAGCTGTTTTTT. Encoded protein: CAISVLAGANGELFF.

The V call is TRBV5-1, the J call TRBJ1-5; D not resolved. CDR1 is SGHRS, CDR2 YFSETQ, per germline. This CDR3 is 14 amino acids long. The V gene lost 0 bases and the J gene lost 7 bases, with 11 bases spanning the gap. CDR3 amino acids: CASSLAGGPQPQHF. As DNA, the CDR3 is TGCGCCAGCAGCTTGGCCGGAGGTCCGCAGCCCCAGCATTTT.

The chain links TRBV6-2 or TRBV6-3 to TRBJ1-5; D perhaps matches TRBD1 (5 bases). Between the trimmed V and J ends, which lost 2 bases and 0 bases, there was a span of 8 bases. CDR3 length: 15 amino acids. CDR1 and CDR2 from the germline V gene are MNHEY and SVGEGT. CDR3 nucleotides: TGTGCCAGCAGTTACGTGGACATTAGCAATCAGCCCCAGCATTTT. This encodes CASSYVDISNQPQHF.

The count of this clone is one. The chain is built from TRBV10-1 and TRBJ2-2, with 9 bases lining up with TRBD1. The ends lost 3 bases at V and 1 base at J; junction bases unmatched: 3. Germline CDR1 and CDR2: WNHNN and SYGVQD (reference sequence). This CDR3 region has 16 residues. DNA of the CDR3: TGCGCCAGCAGTGAACAGGGGGCCCTGAACACCGGGGAGCTGTTTTTT. Amino acids: CASSEQGALNTGELFF.

The chain links TRBV30 to TRBJ1-1; a weak D match, TRBD1 (5 bases). This CDR3 contains 13 residues. CDR1 is GTSNPN and CDR2 is SVGIG in the germline V gene (reference sequence). With 0 bases removed from V and 6 bases from J, the gap between germline ends came to 11 bases. CDR3 bases: TGTGCCTGGAGTGTAATCAGGGAGGCTGAAGCTTTCTTT. Protein sequence: CAWSVIREAEAFF.

This chain links TRBV28 with TRBJ1-6, with D possibly matching TRBD1 (6 bases). V lost 5 bases to trimming and J lost 5 bases, with 13 bases between them. There are 15 residues in the CDR3. Germline V gene lookup returns CDR1 MDHEN and CDR2 SYDVKM. CDR3 residues: CASSGGQSHNSPLHF. DNA for the CDR3: TGTGCCAGCAGTGGTGGACAGAGCCATAATTCACCCCTCCACTTT.

The J gene is TRBJ1-2, the V gene TRBV6-5; tentative D call: TRBD1 (6 bases). Trimming removed 7 bases at V and 2 bases at J, with 17 bases between. The CDR3 has 15 amino acids. Germline V gene data show CDR1 as MNHEY and CDR2 as SVGAGI. The CDR3 region is CASTPGGAGNYGYTF. DNA for the CDR3: TGTGCCAGCACTCCGGGGGGGGCAGGGAACTATGGCTACACCTTC.

This clone was observed once. This chain joins TRBV28 and TRBJ1-2; no clear D. The CDR3 runs 15 residues. Between the trimmed V and J ends, which lost 2 bases and 0 bases, there was a span of 10 bases. CDR1 is MDHEN and CDR2 is SYDVKM in the germline V gene. This CDR3 reads CASSLLQASNYGYTF. The CDR3 DNA reads as TGTGCCAGCAGTTTACTCCAGGCCTCTAACTATGGCTACACCTTC.

As regards this clone: The sample holds other DNA sequences that translate to the same CDR3. The chain combines TRBV9 with TRBJ2-5; 12 nucleotides line up with TRBD2. Germline-derived CDR1 and CDR2 are SGDLS and YYNGEE. The J segment lost 5 bases and the V segment lost 0 bases, leaving 11 bases of the junction unmatched. The length of the CDR3 is 18 residues. CDR3 coding DNA: TGTGCCAGCAGCGTAGCTCCGCTAGCGGGGGGGCGGGGGGAGACCCAGTACTTC. This gives the protein CASSVAPLAGGRGETQYF.

The rearrangement joins TRBV2 to TRBJ1-6; no definite D call. Trimming cost V 3 bases and J 17 bases, with 14 bases left between them. The CDR3 has 12 amino acids. Looked up from germline, CDR1 is SNHLY and CDR2 is FYNNEI. The CDR3 here is CASSEGRSLVHF. CDR3 nucleotides: TGTGCCAGCAGTGAGGGCAGGTCCCTTGTCCACTTT.

The chain links TRBV18 to TRBJ1-5; 8 bases are a match to TRBD1. Trimming cost V 5 bases and J 4 bases; bases outside gene matches: 10. Germline assignment: CDR1 KGHSH and CDR2 LQKENI. There are 16 residues in the CDR3. The DNA for the CDR3 is TGTGCCAGCTCAAGGGACAGGCCAGGGGGGAATCAGCCCCAGCATTTT. Its protein is CASSRDRPGGNQPQHF.

V and J are TRBV9 and TRBJ2-5, with 7 bases fitting TRBD1. Germline assignment: CDR1 SGDLS and CDR2 YYNGEE. The CDR3 has 16 amino acids. V shed 4 bases, J shed 1 base, and the junction held 10 bases outside the gene matches. This CDR3 is CASSPPTQGPQETQYF. CDR3 sequence (DNA): TGTGCCAGCAGCCCCCCCACACAGGGGCCCCAAGAGACCCAGTACTTC.

This chain links TRBV2 with TRBJ1-6, with D perhaps TRBD1 (5 bases). Trimming took off 1 base at V and 7 bases at J, with 11 bases between the two ends. The CDR3 loop spans 15 amino acids. The germline V gene has CDR1 SNHLY and CDR2 FYNNEI. The CDR3 DNA reads TGTGCCAGCAGTGAAGTTGGGGGGGGAAATTCACCCCTCCACTTT. Amino acid sequence: CASSEVGGGNSPLHF. Combining the CDR3 with reference TRBV2 and TRBJ1-6 gives the whole variable domain EPEVTQTPSHQVTQMGQEVILRCVPISNHLYFYWYRQILGQKVEFLVSFYNNEISEKSEIFDDQFSVERPDGSNFTLKIRSTKLEDSAMYFCASSEVGGGNSPLHFGNGTRLTVT.